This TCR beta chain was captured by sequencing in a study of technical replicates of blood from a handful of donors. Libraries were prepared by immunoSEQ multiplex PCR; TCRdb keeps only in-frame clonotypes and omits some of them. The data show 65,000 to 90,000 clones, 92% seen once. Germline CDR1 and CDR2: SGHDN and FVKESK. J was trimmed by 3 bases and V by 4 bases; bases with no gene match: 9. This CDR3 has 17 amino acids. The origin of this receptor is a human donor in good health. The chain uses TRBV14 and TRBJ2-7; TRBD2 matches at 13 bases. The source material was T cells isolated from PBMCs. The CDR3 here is CASSPYPGLAGLYEQYF. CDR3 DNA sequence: TGTGCCAGCAGCCCCTATCCGGGACTAGCGGGACTCTACGAGCAGTACTTC.